A selection of T cell receptor beta chains follows, all from one sample in a study of PD-1 blockade in classical Hodgkin lymphoma. TCRdb's table, derived via immunoSEQ multiplex PCR, lists solely in-frame clones and lacks some. The sample carries 95,000 to 100,000 clones, 85% to 90% recorded once. The material sequenced was peripheral blood mononuclear cells (PBMCs), taken before the second cycle of nivolumab. The receptors shown here come from a human donor with classical Hodgkin lymphoma. CDR3s include the opening cysteine and the closing phenylalanine or tryptophan. The D gene is left open where the match is weak. Rows give clone size only sometimes, using once, few, many, or a class for an expanded clone.

abundance	d_gene	v_gene	j_gene	CDR3aa	CDR3nt
.	.	TRBV14	TRBJ2-7	CASSQVWGARGEQYF	TGTGCCAGCAGCCAAGTTTGGGGGGCGCGCGGCGAGCAGTACTTC
.	TRBD1	TRBV15	TRBJ1-6	CATSRGGAGQQYNSPLHF	TGTGCCACCAGCAGAGGGGGGGCGGGACAGCAATATAATTCACCCCTCCACTTT
.	TRBD2	TRBV6-1	TRBJ2-1	CASSEAVGGGWNEQFF	TGTGCCAGCAGTGAAGCTGTCGGGGGGGGGTGGAATGAGCAGTTCTTC
once	TRBD2	TRBV27	TRBJ2-1	CASSLGEAGGRGEQFF	TGTGCCAGCAGTTTAGGGGAGGCGGGGGGGCGTGGTGAGCAGTTCTTC
once	.	TRBV19	TRBJ1-5	CASSIVRGNQPQHF	TGTGCCAGTAGTATAGTGCGGGGCAATCAGCCCCAGCATTTT
.	TRBD2	TRBV2	TRBJ2-5	CASNEGLAGERETQYF	TGTGCCAGCAACGAAGGACTAGCGGGGGAGAGAGAGACCCAGTACTTC
.	TRBD1	TRBV5-6	TRBJ2-3	CASSFLDRDDTQYF	TGTGCCAGCAGCTTTTTGGACAGGGACGATACGCAGTATTTT
.	.	TRBV7-3	TRBJ1-2	CASSSGGDYGYTF	TGTGCCAGCAGCTCTGGGGGCGACTATGGCTACACCTTC
.	TRBD1	TRBV6-1	TRBJ1-6	CASSESKTGKGNSPLHF	TGTGCCAGCAGTGAGTCAAAGACAGGGAAGGGGAATTCACCCCTCCACTTT
.	.	TRBV7-6	TRBJ2-7	CASSLARGRYEQYF	TGTGCCAGCAGCTTAGCACGGGGACGCTACGAGCAGTACTTC
.	.	TRBV6-6	TRBJ1-5	CASSYRGRPQHF	TGTGCCAGCAGTTACCGGGGGCGGCCCCAGCATTTT
once	.	TRBV7-8	TRBJ2-7	CASSLGVEYEQYF	TGTGCCAGCAGCTTAGGGGTGGAGTACGAGCAGTACTTC
.	TRBD1	TRBV7-2	TRBJ1-1	CASSLETGRGGTANTEAFF	TGTGCCAGCAGCTTAGAGACAGGTCGGGGGGGGACAGCGAACACTGAAGCTTTCTTT
.	.	TRBV6-5	TRBJ2-7	CASLTGAEQYF	TGTGCCAGCCTCACGGGGGCCGAGCAGTACTTC
.	.	TRBV5-1	TRBJ2-7	CASTPLGGAGYEQYF	TGCGCCAGCACACCCCTAGGCGGGGCCGGCTACGAGCAGTACTTC
.	TRBD1	TRBV7-9	TRBJ1-2	CASSLSGDRGLWGYTF	TGTGCCAGCAGCTTGTCTGGGGACAGGGGACTCTGGGGCTACACCTTC
.	.	TRBV2	TRBJ2-6	CASSMTDSGANVLTF	TGTGCCAGCAGCATGACAGACTCTGGGGCCAACGTCCTGACTTTC
.	.	TRBV6-1	TRBJ1-1	CASRPTQGFGTEAFF	TGTGCCAGCCGGCCTACTCAGGGCTTCGGGACTGAAGCTTTCTTT
.	.	TRBV25-1	TRBJ2-7	CASSEPGAMYEQYF	TGTGCCAGCAGTGAACCAGGGGCTATGTACGAGCAGTACTTC
.	.	TRBV6-5	TRBJ1-1	CASSYGTITGGTEAFF	TGTGCCAGCAGTTACGGGACCATCACAGGTGGCACTGAAGCTTTCTTT
.	.	TRBV19	TRBJ2-3	CASSIASGEDTQYF	TGTGCCAGTAGTATAGCATCAGGGGAAGATACGCAGTATTTT
once	.	TRBV2	TRBJ2-2	CASSEQGNTGELFF	TGTGCCAGCAGTGAGCAGGGTAACACCGGGGAGCTGTTTTTT
once	TRBD1	TRBV5-6	TRBJ2-7	CASSLEGFGTGYHEQYF	TGTGCCAGCAGCTTGGAGGGCTTTGGGACAGGGTACCACGAGCAGTACTTC
.	.	TRBV7-9	TRBJ2-7	CASSLFGGDSGYEQYF	TGTGCCAGCAGCTTATTTGGGGGAGACTCGGGCTACGAGCAGTACTTC
.	.	TRBV7-8	TRBJ1-2	CASSLLGREDYYTF	TGTGCCAGCAGCTTATTGGGCAGGGAAGATTACTACACCTTC
.	TRBD1	TRBV5-1	TRBJ2-7	CASSLDGQGASYEQYF	TGCGCCAGCAGCTTGGATGGGCAGGGGGCGAGCTACGAGCAGTACTTC